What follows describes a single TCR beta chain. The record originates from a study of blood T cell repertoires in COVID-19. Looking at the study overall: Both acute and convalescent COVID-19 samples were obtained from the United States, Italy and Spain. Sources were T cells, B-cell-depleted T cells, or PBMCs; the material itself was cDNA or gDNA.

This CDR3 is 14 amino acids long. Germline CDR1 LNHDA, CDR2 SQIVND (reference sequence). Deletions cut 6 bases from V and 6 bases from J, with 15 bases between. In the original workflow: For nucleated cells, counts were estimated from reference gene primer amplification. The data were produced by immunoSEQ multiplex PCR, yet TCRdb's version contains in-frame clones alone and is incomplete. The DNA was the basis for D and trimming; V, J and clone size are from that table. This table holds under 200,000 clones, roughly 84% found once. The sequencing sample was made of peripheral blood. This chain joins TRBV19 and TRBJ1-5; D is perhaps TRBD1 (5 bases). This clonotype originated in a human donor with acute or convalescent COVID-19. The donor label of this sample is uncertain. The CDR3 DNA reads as TGTGCCAGTAGCTCGGTTGGGGACTCTCAGCCCCAGCATTTT. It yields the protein CASSSVGDSQPQHF.